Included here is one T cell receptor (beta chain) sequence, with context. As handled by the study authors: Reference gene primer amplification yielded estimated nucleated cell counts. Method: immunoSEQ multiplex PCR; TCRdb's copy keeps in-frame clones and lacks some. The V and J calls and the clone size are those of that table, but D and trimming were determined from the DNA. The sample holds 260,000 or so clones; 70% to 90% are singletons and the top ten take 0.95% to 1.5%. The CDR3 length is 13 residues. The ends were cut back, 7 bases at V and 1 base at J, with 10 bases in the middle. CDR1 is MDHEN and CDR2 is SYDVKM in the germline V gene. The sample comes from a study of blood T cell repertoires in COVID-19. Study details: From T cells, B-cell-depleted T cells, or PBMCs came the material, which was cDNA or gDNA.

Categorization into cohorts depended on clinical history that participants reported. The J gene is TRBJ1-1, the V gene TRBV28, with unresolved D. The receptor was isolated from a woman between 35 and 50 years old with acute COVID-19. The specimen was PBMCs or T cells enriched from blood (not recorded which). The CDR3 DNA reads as TGTGCCAGCACCGTTCGGGGGAACACTGAAGCTTTCTTT. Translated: CASTVRGNTEAFF.